The present entry profiles one T cell receptor (beta chain) with its context. No cognate antigen has been identified for it. Base qualities are missing; no much larger clone stands one base away. These data originate in a study of technical replicates of blood from a few donors (dated by TCRdb to about 2017). From the cysteine through the phenylalanine, the CDR3 covers 16 amino acids. CDR3 DNA is the only sequence kept; it has 48 bases, read in frame from the first base. V is clipped by 1 base and J by 7 bases, and the sequence between their germline boundaries is 15 bases long. CDR1 and CDR2 are read off the germline V gene (reference sequence) as SGHKS and YYEKEE. The method was the immunoSEQ multiplex PCR assay. TCRdb stores this immuneACCESS table with in-frame sequences only. Part of the clones is absent; in the studies checked, under half of the shortfall reflects unresolved V genes, and no reason is known for the rest. The sample table contains fewer than 65,000 clones; only one count was recorded for more than 75% of them. Of the sample, roughly 5.6% falls within the top ten clones.

The sample was PBMCs. This sequence uses TRBV5-5 and TRBJ1-6; TRBD1 is a possible D gene, resting on 5 matching bases. This receptor was identified in a human donor in good health. Some clones in this sample may be carry-over from other donors' samples. The CDR3 protein: CASSLPRVEDNSPLHF. The DNA sequence is given as TGTGCCAGCAGCTTGCCCAGGGTCGAAGACAATTCACCCCTCCACTTT.